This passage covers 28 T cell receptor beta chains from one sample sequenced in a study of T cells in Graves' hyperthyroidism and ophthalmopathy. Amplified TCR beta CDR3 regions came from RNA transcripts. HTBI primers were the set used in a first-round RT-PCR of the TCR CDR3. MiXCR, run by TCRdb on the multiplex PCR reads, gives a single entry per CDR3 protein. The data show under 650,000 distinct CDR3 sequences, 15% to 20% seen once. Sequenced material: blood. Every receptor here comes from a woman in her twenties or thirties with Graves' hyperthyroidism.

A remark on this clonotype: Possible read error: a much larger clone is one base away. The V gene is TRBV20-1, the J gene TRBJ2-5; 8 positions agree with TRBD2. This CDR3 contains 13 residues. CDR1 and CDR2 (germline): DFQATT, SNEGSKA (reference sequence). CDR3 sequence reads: CGAPGGDQETQYF. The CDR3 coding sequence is TGCGGTGCCCCGGGGGGGGACCAAGAGACCCAGTACTTC.

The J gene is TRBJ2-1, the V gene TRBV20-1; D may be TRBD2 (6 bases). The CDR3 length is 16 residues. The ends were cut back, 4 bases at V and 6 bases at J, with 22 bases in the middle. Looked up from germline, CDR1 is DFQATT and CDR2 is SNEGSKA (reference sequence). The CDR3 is CSAISPETRGGNEQFF. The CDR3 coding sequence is TGCAGTGCTATTAGTCCGGAGACTAGAGGTGGCAATGAGCAGTTCTTC.

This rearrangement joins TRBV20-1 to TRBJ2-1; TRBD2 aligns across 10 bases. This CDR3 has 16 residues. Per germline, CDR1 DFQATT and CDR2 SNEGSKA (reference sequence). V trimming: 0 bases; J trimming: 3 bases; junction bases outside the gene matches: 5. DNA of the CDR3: TGCAGTGCTAGAGATCCCCCTAGCGGGAGCTACAATGAGCAGTTCTTC. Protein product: CSARDPPSGSYNEQFF.

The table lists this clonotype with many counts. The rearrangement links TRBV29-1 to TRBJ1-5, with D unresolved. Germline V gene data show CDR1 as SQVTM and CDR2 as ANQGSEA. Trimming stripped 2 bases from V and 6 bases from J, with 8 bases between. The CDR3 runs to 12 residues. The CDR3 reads CSVEKEGQPQHF. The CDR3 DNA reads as TGCAGCGTTGAAAAGGAGGGTCAGCCCCAGCATTTT.

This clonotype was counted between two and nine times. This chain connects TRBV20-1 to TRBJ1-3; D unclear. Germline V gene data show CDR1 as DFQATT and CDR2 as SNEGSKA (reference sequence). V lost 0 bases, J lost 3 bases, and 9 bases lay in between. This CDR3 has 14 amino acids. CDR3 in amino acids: CSARDLKGGNTIYF. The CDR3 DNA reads TGCAGTGCTAGAGATCTAAAGGGTGGAAACACCATATATTTT.

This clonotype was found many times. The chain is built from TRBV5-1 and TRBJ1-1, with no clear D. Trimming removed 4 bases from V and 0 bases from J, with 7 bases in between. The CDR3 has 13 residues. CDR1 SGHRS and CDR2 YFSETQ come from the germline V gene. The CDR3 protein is CASSQWMNTEAFF. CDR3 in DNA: TGCGCCAGCAGCCAATGGATGAACACTGAAGCTTTCTTT.

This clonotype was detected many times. This chain's CDR3 is CASSDRGPAYEQYF. The CDR3 region has the DNA TGTGCCAGCAGTGATCGTGGCCCAGCCTACGAGCAGTACTTC. This chain connects TRBV6-1 to TRBJ2-7; D uncertain. Germline-derived CDR1 and CDR2 are MNHNS and SASEGT. V was pared by 3 bases and J by 2 bases, with 11 bases between. The CDR3 totals 14 residues.

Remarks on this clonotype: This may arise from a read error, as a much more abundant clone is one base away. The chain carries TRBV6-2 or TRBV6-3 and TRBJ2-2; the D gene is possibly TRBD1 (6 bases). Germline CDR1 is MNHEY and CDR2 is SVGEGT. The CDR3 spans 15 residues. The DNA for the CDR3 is TGTGCCAGAAGTTCTCCGGGACAGAACACCGGGGAGCTGTTTTTT. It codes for CARSSPGQNTGELFF.

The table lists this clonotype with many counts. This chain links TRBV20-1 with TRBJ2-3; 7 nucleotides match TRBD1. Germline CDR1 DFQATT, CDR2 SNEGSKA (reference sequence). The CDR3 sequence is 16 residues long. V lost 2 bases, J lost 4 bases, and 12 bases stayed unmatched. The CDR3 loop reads CSARRTGRLNPDTQYF. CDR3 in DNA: TGCAGTGCTAGACGGACAGGCCGACTTAACCCAGATACGCAGTATTTT.

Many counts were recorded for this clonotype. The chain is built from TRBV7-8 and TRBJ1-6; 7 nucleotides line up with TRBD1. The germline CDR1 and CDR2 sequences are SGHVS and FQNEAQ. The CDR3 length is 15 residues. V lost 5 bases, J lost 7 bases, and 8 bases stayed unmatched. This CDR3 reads CASSPPGQKNSPLHF. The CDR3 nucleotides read TGTGCCAGCAGCCCTCCGGGACAGAAGAATTCACCCCTCCACTTT.

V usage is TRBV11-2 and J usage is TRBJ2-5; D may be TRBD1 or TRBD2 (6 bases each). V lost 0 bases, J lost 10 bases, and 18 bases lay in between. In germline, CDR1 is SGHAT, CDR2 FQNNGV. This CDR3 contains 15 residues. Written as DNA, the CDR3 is TGTGCCAGCAGCTTAGATCCGGGGGCCCCGGGAGACCAGTACTTC. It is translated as CASSLDPGAPGDQYF.

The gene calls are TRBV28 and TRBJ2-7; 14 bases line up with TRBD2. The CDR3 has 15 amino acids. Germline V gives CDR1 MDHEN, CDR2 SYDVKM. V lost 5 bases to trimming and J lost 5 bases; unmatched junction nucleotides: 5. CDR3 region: CASSEPGLAGDEQYF. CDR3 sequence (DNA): TGTGCCAGCAGTGAACCGGGACTAGCGGGAGACGAGCAGTACTTC.

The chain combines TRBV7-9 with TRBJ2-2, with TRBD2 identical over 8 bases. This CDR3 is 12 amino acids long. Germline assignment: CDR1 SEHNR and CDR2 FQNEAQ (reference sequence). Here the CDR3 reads CAREGDTGELFF. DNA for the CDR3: TGTGCACGGGAGGGCGACACCGGGGAGCTGTTTTTT.

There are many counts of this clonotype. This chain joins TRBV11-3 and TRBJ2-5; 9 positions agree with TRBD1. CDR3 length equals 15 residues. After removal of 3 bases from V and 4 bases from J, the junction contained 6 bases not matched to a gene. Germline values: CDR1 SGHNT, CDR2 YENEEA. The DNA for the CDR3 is TGTGCCAGCAGCTTGAACAGGGGGCGGGGAGAGACCCAGTACTTC. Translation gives CASSLNRGRGETQYF.

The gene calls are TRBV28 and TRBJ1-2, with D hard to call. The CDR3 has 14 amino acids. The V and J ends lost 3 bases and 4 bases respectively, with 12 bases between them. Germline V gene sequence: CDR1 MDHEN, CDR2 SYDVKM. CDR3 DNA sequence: TGTGCCAGCAGTTTTCAGTTCACTCTCTATGGCTACACCTTC. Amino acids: CASSFQFTLYGYTF.

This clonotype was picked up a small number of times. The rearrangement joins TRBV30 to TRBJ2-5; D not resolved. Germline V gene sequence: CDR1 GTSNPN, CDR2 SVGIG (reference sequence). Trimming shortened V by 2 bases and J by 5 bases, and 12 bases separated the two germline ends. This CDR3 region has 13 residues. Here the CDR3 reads CAWSIGSGETQYF. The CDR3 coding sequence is TGTGCCTGGAGTATAGGGTCTGGGGAGACCCAGTACTTC.

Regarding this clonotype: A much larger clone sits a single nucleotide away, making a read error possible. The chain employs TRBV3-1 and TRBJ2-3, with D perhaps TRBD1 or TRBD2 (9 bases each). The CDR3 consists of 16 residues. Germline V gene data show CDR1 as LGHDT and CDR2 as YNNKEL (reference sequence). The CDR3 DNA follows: TGTGCCAGCAGCTTAGGGACAGGGACTAGCACAGATATGCAGTATTTT. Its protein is CASSLGTGTSTDMQYF.

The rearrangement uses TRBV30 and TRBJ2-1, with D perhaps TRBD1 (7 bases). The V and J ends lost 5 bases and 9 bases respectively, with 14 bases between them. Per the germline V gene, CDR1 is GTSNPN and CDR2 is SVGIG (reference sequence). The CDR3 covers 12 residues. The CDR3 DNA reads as TGTGCCTGGTCAGAGCAGGGGGGTGAGCAGTTCTTC. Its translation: CAWSEQGGEQFF. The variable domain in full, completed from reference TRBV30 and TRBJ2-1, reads SQTIHQWPATLVQPVGSPLSLECTVEGTSNPNLYWYRQAAGRGLQLLFYSVGIGQISSEVPQNLSASRPQDRQFILSSKKLLLSDSGFYLCAWSEQGGEQFFGPGTRLTVL.

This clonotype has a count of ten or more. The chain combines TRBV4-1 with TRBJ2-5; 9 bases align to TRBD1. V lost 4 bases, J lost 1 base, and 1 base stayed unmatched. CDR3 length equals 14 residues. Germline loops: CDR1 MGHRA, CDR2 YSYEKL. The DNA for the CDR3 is TGCGCCAGCAGCCGGGACAGGGCCCAAGAGACCCAGTACTTC. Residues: CASSRDRAQETQYF.

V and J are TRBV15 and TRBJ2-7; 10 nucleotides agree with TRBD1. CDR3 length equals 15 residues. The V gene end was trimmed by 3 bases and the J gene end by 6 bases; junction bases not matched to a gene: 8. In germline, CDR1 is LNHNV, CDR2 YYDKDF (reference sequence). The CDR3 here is CATSRDDRGLGEQYF. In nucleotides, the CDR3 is TGTGCCACCAGCAGGGACGACAGGGGGCTGGGCGAGCAGTACTTC.

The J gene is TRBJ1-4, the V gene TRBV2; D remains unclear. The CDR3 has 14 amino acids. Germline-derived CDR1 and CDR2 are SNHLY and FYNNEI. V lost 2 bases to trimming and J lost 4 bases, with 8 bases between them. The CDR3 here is CASSESRSNEKLFF. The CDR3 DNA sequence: TGTGCCAGCAGTGAAAGCAGGAGTAATGAAAAACTGTTTTTT.

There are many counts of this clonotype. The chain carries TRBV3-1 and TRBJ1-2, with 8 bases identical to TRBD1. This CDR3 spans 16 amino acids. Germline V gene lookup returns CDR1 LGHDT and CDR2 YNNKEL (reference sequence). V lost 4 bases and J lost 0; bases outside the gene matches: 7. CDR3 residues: CASSPRTGRTNYGYTF. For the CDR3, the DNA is TGTGCCAGCAGCCCAAGGACAGGGCGAACTAACTATGGCTACACCTTC.

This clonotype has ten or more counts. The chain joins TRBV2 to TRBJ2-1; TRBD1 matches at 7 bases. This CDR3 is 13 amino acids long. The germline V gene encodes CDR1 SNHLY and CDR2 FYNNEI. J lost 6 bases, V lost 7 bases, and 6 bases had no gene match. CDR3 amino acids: CASNMGQSNEQFF. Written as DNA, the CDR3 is TGTGCCAGCAATATGGGACAGTCCAATGAGCAGTTCTTC.

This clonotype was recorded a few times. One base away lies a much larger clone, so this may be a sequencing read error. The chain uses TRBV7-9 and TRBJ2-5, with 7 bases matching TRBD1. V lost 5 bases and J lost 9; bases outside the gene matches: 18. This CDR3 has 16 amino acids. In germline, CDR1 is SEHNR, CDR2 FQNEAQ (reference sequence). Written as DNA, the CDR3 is TGTGCCAGCAGCGGGCGGACAGGCCTCTTGTATGAGGCCCAGTACTTC. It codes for CASSGRTGLLYEAQYF.

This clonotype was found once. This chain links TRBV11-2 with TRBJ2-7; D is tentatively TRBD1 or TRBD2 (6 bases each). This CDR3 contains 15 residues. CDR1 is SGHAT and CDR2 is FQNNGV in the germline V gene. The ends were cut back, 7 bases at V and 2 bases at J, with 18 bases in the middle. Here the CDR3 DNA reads TGTGCCAGCACCCTGACCAGAGGGGGGACCTACGAGCAGTACTTC. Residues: CASTLTRGGTYEQYF.

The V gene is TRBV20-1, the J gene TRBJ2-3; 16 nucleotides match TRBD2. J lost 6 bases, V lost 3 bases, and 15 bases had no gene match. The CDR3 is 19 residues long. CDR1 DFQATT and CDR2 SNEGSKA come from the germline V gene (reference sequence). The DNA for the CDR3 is TGCAGTGCTAGCGAAGTAACCGGGACTAGCGGGAGGGCCTCCGATACGCAGTATTTT. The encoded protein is CSASEVTGTSGRASDTQYF.

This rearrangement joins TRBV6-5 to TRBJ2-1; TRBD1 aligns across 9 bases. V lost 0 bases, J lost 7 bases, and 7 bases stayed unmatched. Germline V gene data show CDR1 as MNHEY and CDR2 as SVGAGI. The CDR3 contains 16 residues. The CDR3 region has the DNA TGTGCCAGCAGTTACTCTCCGGGACAGGGAGGAAATGAGCAGTTCTTC. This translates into CASSYSPGQGGNEQFF.

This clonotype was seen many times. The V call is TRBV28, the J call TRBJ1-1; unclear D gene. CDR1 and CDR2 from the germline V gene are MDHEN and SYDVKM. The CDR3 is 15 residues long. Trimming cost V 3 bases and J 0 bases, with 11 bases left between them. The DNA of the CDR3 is TGTGCCAGCAGTTTTTCGACCGTTATGAACACTGAAGCTTTCTTT. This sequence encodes CASSFSTVMNTEAFF.